The T cell receptor beta chain described here comes from a study of blood T cell repertoires in COVID-19. This CDR3 has 14 residues. Losses at the gene ends were 4 bases for V and 4 bases for J; bases not matched to a gene: 3. Germline-derived CDR1 and CDR2 are LGHDT and YNNKEL (reference sequence). The assay was immunoSEQ multiplex PCR, and TCRdb's table has in-frame clones only and misses some. The repertoire holds hundreds of thousands of clones, with roughly 90% as singletons. Only a few counts were recorded for this clone. This receptor was taken from a woman aged 45-65 years in a cohort exposed to, infected with or recovered from COVID-19 (not recorded which). The specimen sequenced was PBMCs or T cells enriched from blood (not recorded which). This chain connects TRBV3-1 (or the pseudogene TRBV3-2) to TRBJ2-7; 11 bases line up with TRBD2. The CDR3 DNA sequence: TGTGCCAGCAGCCCTCGACTAGCGGGGTACGAGCAGTACTTC. Amino acids: CASSPRLAGYEQYF.